Listed below are T cell receptor beta chains from one sample, sequenced in a study of CD8 T cells in ankylosing spondylitis. MiXCR, applied by TCRdb to the 5' RACE reads, yields one record per CDR3 protein. The sample has under 300,000 distinct CDR3 sequences; 15% to 20% are singletons. Sequencing used blood, either unsorted or a sorted T cell fraction (not recorded which). These receptors all come from a male donor with ankylosing spondylitis or in good health (not recorded which). Both conserved end residues are part of each CDR3. Each record gives: clone size, V gene, J gene, D gene, CDR3 DNA, CDR3 protein. The D gene is left open where the match is weak. Some rows mark clone size as missing; the rest say once, few, many or name a class of expanded clone.

few,TRBV20-1,TRBJ2-7,NA,TGCAGTCGCGGGGCAGGTCCCTACGAGCAGTACTTC,CSRGAGPYEQYF
NA,TRBV11-2,TRBJ2-1,TRBD2,TGTGCCAGCAGCTTAGATCGGTTGGTGGGGCTAGCGGGGTACAATGAGCAGTTCTTC,CASSLDRLVGLAGYNEQFF
NA,TRBV6-1,TRBJ2-7,NA,TGTGCCAGCTTCACCCTGGGGAAGTACTCCTACGAGCAGTACTTC,CASFTLGKYSYEQYF
NA,TRBV4-3,TRBJ2-7,TRBD2,TGCGCCAGCAGCCAAGACTCGAAACTAGCGGGGCTCTACGAGCAGTACTTC,CASSQDSKLAGLYEQYF
NA,TRBV29-1,TRBJ2-2,TRBD2,TGCAGCGTTCTTAGCGGGAGGGCCCCCGGGGAGCTGTTTTTT,CSVLSGRAPGELFF
few,TRBV4-1,TRBJ2-5,NA,TGCGCCAGCAGCCCGACCCCACAAGAGACCCAGTACTTC,CASSPTPQETQYF
few,TRBV6-1,TRBJ1-1,NA,TGTGCCAGCAGATCAGACGGAAGCACTGAAGCTTTCTTT,CASRSDGSTEAFF
NA,TRBV4-1,TRBJ1-1,NA,TGCGCCAGCAGCCAAGAAAACAGGGATTTCTCTGAAGCTTTCTTT,CASSQENRDFSEAFF
few,TRBV5-6,TRBJ2-5,TRBD1,TGTGCCAGCAGCTTGGAGGGACAGGGGTCAGAGACCCAGTACTTC,CASSLEGQGSETQYF
few,TRBV7-9,TRBJ2-7,TRBD2,TGTGCCAGCAGCCAGACTACTAGCGGCCCCTACGAGCAGTACTTC,CASSQTTSGPYEQYF
NA,TRBV7-6,TRBJ2-7,TRBD1,TGTGCCAGCAGCTTACAAAGCGGGACAGGGGGAACCTACGAGCAGTACTTC,CASSLQSGTGGTYEQYF
NA,TRBV9,TRBJ2-2,NA,TGTGCCAGCAGCGTAGCTTCAAACACCGGGGAGCTGTTTTTT,CASSVASNTGELFF
NA,TRBV12-3/TRBV12-4,TRBJ2-7,TRBD2,TGTGCCAGCAGACCGGGACTAGCGGATTACGAGCAGTACTTC,CASRPGLADYEQYF
NA,TRBV20-1,TRBJ1-2,NA,TGCAGTGGTTCTCCCTGGGACTATGGCTACACCTTC,CSGSPWDYGYTF
NA,TRBV7-9,TRBJ2-3,NA,TGTGCCAGCAGCATGGTGGGGGCAGCAGATACGCAGTATTTT,CASSMVGAADTQYF
many,TRBV7-9,TRBJ2-1,NA,TGTGCCAGCAGCTTAGTCCGCGTGACAGGCTCCTACAATGAGCAGTTCTTC,CASSLVRVTGSYNEQFF
NA,TRBV7-7,TRBJ2-2,TRBD1,TGTGCTAGCAGCTTAGCTGGACAGGGCTACACCGGGGAGCTGTTTTTT,CASSLAGQGYTGELFF
few,TRBV7-8,TRBJ2-1,TRBD1,TGTGCCAGCAGCTTACGGGACAGGGCATACAATGAGCAGTTCTTC,CASSLRDRAYNEQFF
NA,TRBV4-3,TRBJ2-1,TRBD2,TGCGCCAGCAGCCACATGACTAGCGGGGTTTACAATGAGCAGTTCTTC,CASSHMTSGVYNEQFF
NA,TRBV29-1,TRBJ2-5,NA,TGCAGCGCCCTACGGGGAAGGCTCCAAGAGACCCAGTACTTC,CSALRGRLQETQYF
NA,TRBV29-1,TRBJ1-4,TRBD1,TGCAGCGTTACACAGGGGGCGATTGGTGAAAAACTGTTTTTT,CSVTQGAIGEKLFF
many,TRBV29-1,TRBJ2-1,TRBD2,TGCAGCGTTGAAGGCGGGAGGGCCGTAAATGAGCAGTTCTTC,CSVEGGRAVNEQFF
NA,TRBV9,TRBJ2-1,NA,TGTGCCAGCAGCGTAGACGGCTCTGAGCAGTTCTTC,CASSVDGSEQFF
few,TRBV7-9,TRBJ2-5,TRBD2,TGTGCCAGCAGCTTACTTAGCGGGAGTATGGGGCAAGAGACCCAGTACTTC,CASSLLSGSMGQETQYF
NA,TRBV12-3/TRBV12-4,TRBJ2-5,TRBD2,TGTGCCAGCAGTTCTAGCGGGACCCCAGTGAAGTACTTC,CASSSSGTPVKYF
many,TRBV7-2,TRBJ2-1,TRBD2,TGTGCCAGCAGCTTAGATTCGGGAGGGCCATGGGTTGAGCAGTTCTTC,CASSLDSGGPWVEQFF